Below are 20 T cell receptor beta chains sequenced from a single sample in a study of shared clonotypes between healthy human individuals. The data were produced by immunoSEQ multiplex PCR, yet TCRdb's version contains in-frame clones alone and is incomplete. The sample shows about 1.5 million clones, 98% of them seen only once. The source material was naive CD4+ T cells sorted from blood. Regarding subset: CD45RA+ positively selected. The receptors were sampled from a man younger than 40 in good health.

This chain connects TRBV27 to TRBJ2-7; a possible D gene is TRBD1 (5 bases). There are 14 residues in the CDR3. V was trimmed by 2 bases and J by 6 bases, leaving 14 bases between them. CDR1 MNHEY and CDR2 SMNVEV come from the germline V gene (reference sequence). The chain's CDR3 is CASSLILNGAEQYF. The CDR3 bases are TGTGCCAGCAGTTTAATTTTGAATGGGGCCGAGCAGTACTTC.

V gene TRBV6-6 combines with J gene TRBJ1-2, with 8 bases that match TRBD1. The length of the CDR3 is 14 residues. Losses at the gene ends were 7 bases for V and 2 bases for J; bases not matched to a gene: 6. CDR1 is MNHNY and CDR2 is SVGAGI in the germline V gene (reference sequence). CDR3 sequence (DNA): TGTGCCAGCACCCGGGGGACAGGCAACTATGGCTACACCTTC. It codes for CASTRGTGNYGYTF.

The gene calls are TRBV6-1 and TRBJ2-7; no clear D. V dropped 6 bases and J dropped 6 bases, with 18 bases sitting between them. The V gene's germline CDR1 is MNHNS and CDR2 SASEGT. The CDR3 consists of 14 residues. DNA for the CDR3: TGTGCCAGCAGAGATCCGGGTAACATGGGCGAGCAGTACTTC. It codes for CASRDPGNMGEQYF.

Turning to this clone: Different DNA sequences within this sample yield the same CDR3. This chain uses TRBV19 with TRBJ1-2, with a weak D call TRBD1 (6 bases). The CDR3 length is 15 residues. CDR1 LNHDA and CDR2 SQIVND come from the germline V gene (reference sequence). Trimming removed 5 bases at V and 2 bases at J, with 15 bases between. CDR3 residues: CASSSPGQGNYGYTF. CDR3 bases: TGTGCCAGTAGTTCCCCAGGTCAGGGGAACTATGGCTACACCTTC.

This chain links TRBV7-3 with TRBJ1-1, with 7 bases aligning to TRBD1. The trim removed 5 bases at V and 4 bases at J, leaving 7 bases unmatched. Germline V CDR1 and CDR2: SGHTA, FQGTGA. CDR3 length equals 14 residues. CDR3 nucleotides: TGTGCCAGCAGCCCGACAGGGCCTGCCACTGAAGCTTTCTTT. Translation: CASSPTGPATEAFF.

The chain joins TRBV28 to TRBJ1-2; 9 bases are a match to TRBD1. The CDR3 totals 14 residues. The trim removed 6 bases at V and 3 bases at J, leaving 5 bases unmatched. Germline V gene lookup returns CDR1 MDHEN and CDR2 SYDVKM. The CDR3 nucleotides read TGTGCCAGCAGCCCACAGGGGGCTTACTATGGCTACACCTTC. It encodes CASSPQGAYYGYTF.

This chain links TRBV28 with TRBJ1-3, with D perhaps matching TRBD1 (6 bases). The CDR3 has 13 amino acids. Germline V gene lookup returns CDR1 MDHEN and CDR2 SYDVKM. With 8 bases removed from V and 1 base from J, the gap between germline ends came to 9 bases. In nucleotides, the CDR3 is TGTGCCAGCGGAACAGGGTCTGGAAACACCATATATTTT. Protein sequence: CASGTGSGNTIYF.

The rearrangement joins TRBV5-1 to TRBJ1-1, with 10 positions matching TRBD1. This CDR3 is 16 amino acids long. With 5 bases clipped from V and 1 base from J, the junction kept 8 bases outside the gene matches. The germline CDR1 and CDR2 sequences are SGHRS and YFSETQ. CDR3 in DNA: TGCGCCAGCAGTGGTTTGACAGGGGGCGCGAACACTGAAGCTTTCTTT. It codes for CASSGLTGGANTEAFF.

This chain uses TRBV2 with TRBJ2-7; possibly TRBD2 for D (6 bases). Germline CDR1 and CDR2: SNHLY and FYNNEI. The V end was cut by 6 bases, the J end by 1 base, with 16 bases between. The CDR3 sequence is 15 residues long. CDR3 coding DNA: TGTGCCAGCAGAGTCCGACTAGTCAGTTCCTACGAGCAGTACTTC. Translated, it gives CASRVRLVSSYEQYF.

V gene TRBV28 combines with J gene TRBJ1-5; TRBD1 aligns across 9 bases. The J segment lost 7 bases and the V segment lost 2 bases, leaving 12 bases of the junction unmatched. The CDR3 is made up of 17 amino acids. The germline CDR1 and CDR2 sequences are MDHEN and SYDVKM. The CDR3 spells CASSLNKQGALGQPQHF. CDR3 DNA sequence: TGTGCCAGCAGTTTAAATAAACAGGGGGCGTTAGGGCAGCCCCAGCATTTT.

The CDR3, as DNA: TGTGCCAGCAGCGTCTCCGGGACAGCGAGCTACGAGCAGTACTTC. Protein sequence: CASSVSGTASYEQYF. The V call is TRBV11-1, the J call TRBJ2-7; 7 nucleotides match TRBD1. The CDR3 consists of 15 residues. V dropped 5 bases and J dropped 3; count of bases not matched to a gene: 10. CDR1 SGHAT and CDR2 FQDESV come from the germline V gene (reference sequence).

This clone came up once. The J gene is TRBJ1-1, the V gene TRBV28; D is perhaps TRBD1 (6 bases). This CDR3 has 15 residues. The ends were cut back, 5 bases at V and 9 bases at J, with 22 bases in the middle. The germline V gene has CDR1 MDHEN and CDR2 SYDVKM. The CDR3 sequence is CASSPNGEGVPKAFF. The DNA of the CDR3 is TGTGCCAGCAGTCCCAATGGGGAGGGGGTCCCGAAAGCTTTCTTT. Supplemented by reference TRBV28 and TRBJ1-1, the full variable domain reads DVKVTQSSRYLVKRTGEKVFLECVQDMDHENMFWYRQDPGLGLRLIYFSYDVKMKEKGDIPEGYSVSREKKERFSLILESASTNQTSMYLCASSPNGEGVPKAFFGQGTRLTVV.

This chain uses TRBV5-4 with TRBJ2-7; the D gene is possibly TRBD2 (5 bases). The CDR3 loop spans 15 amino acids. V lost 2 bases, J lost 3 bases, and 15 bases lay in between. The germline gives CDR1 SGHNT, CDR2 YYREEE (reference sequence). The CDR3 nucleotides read TGTGCCAGCAGCTTTACGGGAAATCTCGACTACGAGCAGTACTTC. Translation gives CASSFTGNLDYEQYF.

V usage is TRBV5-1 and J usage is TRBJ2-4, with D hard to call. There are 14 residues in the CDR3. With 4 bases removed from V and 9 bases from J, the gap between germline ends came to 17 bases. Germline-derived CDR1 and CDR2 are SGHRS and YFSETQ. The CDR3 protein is CASSDSAMVRIQYF. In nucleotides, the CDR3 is TGCGCCAGCAGCGACTCCGCCATGGTGCGCATTCAGTACTTC. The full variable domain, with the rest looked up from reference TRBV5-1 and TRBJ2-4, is KAGVTQTPRYLIKTRGQQVTLSCSPISGHRSVSWYQQTPGQGLQFLFEYFSETQRNKGNFPGRFSGRQFSNSRSEMNVSTLELGDSALYLCASSDSAMVRIQYFGAGTRLSVL.

CDR3 DNA: TGTGCCATCAGTGAGTCGTGGACTAGCGGGAGAAGAGGCACCGGGGAGCTGTTTTTT. This translates into CAISESWTSGRRGTGELFF. The chain carries TRBV10-3 and TRBJ2-2, with 13 bases fitting TRBD2. CDR3 length equals 19 residues. Looked up from germline, CDR1 is ENHRY and CDR2 is SYGVKD. Unmatched junction bases numbered 8, after V lost 0 bases and J lost 4 bases.

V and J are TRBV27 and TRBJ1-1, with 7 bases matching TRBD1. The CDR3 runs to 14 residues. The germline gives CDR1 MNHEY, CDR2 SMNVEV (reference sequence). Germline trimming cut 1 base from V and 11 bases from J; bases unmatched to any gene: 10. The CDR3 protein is CASSLLSRDRVAFF. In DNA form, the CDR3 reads TGTGCCAGCAGTTTATTAAGTCGAGACAGGGTGGCTTTCTTT.

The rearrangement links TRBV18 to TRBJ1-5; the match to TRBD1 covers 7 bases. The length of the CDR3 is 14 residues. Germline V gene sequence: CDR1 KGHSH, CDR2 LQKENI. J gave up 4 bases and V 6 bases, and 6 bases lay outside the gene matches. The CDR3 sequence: CASSLGTENQPQHF. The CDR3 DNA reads TGTGCCAGCTCCTTGGGGACAGAGAATCAGCCCCAGCATTTT.

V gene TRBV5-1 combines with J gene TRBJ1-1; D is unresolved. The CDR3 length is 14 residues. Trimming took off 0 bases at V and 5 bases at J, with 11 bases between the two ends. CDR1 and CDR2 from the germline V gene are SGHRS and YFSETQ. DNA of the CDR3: TGCGCCAGCAGCTTGGAAGGTCTTGGGACTGAAGCTTTCTTT. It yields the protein CASSLEGLGTEAFF.

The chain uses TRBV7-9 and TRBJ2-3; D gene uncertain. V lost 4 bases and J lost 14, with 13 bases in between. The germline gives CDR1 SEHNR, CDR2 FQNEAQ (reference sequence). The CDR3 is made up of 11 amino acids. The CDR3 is CASSSMKKVYF. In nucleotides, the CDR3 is TGTGCCAGCAGCTCCATGAAAAAGGTGTATTTT. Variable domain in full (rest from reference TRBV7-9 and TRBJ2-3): DTGVSQNPRHKITKRGQNVTFRCDPISEHNRLYWYRQTLGQGPEFLTYFQNEAQLEKSRLLSDRFSAERPKGSFSTLEIQRTEQGDSAMYLCASSSMKKVYFGPGTRLTVL.

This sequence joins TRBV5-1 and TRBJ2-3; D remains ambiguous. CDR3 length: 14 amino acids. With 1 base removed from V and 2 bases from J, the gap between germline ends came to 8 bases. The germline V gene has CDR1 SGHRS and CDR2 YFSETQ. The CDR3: CASSLRENTDTQYF. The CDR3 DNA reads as TGCGCCAGCAGCTTGCGTGAAAACACAGATACGCAGTATTTT.